The 11 T cell receptor beta chains below all came from one sample that was sequenced in a study of OX40 agonist ivuxolimab in advanced cancers. The data were produced by immunoSEQ multiplex PCR, yet TCRdb's version contains in-frame clones alone and is incomplete. The sample has about 100,000 clones, about nine tenths seen once. The material was CD4+ or CD8+ T cells sorted from blood, obtained in a trial of the OX40 agonist ivuxolimab. These receptors were obtained from an adult with an advanced solid tumor such as melanoma, head and neck, liver or kidney cancer.

This chain joins TRBV30 and TRBJ1-4; D ambiguous. Germline V gene lookup returns CDR1 GTSNPN and CDR2 SVGIG (reference sequence). This CDR3 spans 16 amino acids. Trimming shortened V by 0 bases and J by 4 bases, and 15 bases separated the two germline ends. CDR3 residues: CAWSVTLKTNNEKLFF. The CDR3 DNA reads as TGTGCCTGGAGTGTGACATTAAAAACGAATAATGAAAAACTGTTTTTT.

The CDR3 sequence: CASSSGALLGGETQYF. CDR3 in DNA: TGTGCCAGCAGCTCTGGGGCTTTATTAGGGGGAGAGACCCAGTACTTC. The J gene is TRBJ2-5, the V gene TRBV5-5; tentatively, D is TRBD1 (6 bases). CDR1 SGHKS and CDR2 YYEKEE come from the germline V gene (reference sequence). This CDR3 has 16 residues. V gave up 3 bases and J gave up 4 bases, with 19 bases separating them.

The CDR3 loop is CASSYDRNGYTF. Written as DNA, the CDR3 is TGTGCCAGCAGTTACGACAGGAATGGCTACACCTTC. The rearrangement uses TRBV6-5 and TRBJ1-2; a possible D gene is TRBD1 (6 bases). The CDR3 spans 12 residues. The V and J ends lost 2 bases and 6 bases respectively, with 7 bases between them. The V gene's germline CDR1 is MNHEY and CDR2 SVGAGI.

In DNA form, the CDR3 reads TGTGCCAGCAGCCCAGAGGTCTCTGCAGGAAGTCCTGTGAGAGCTATCTACGAGCAGTACTTC. Amino acid sequence: CASSPEVSAGSPVRAIYEQYF. This chain uses TRBV7-6 with TRBJ2-7; unclear D gene. The CDR3 extends over 21 amino acids. V dropped 5 bases and J dropped 3 bases, with 35 bases sitting between them. Germline V CDR1 and CDR2: SGHVS, FNYEAQ.

This sequence joins TRBV5-6 and TRBJ2-2; unclear D gene. The CDR3 runs 14 residues. Germline values: CDR1 SGHDT, CDR2 YYEEEE. The V end was cut by 4 bases, the J end by 8 bases, with 15 bases between. CDR3 residues: CASSPSSQTGELFF. The CDR3 DNA sequence: TGTGCCAGCAGCCCAAGTTCCCAGACTGGGGAGCTGTTTTTT.

The chain couples TRBV5-1 to TRBJ2-1; D unclear. The CDR3 runs 12 residues. Trimming shortened V by 0 bases and J by 7 bases, and 5 bases separated the two germline ends. Germline V gives CDR1 SGHRS, CDR2 YFSETQ. CDR3 DNA sequence: TGCGCCAGCAGCTTGGCGACGAATGAGCAGTTCTTC. Its protein product is CASSLATNEQFF.

The chain has TRBV7-9 and TRBJ2-1, with 8 bases that match TRBD2. Trimming cost V 1 base and J 6 bases; bases outside gene matches: 11. The CDR3 extends over 17 amino acids. Germline CDR1 reads SEHNR; CDR2 reads FQNEAQ (reference sequence). The CDR3 here is CASSLEYRTSRGNEQFF. CDR3 DNA sequence: TGTGCCAGCAGCTTAGAGTACCGGACTAGCCGAGGCAATGAGCAGTTCTTC.

CDR3 region: CASSYTLYNEQFF. CDR3 in DNA: TGTGCCAGCAGCTATACGTTGTACAATGAGCAGTTCTTC. The chain couples TRBV11-3 to TRBJ2-1; no clear D gene. The V and J ends lost 4 bases and 4 bases respectively, with 8 bases between them. CDR1 SGHNT and CDR2 YENEEA come from the germline V gene. This CDR3 contains 13 residues.

The J gene is TRBJ2-7, the V gene TRBV14; maybe TRBD2 (5 bases). Germline lookup yields CDR1 SGHDN and CDR2 FVKESK. The CDR3 extends over 16 amino acids. Trimming took 0 bases from V and 0 from J, leaving 12 bases between them. The CDR3 region has the DNA TGTGCCAGCAGCCAAGATGCGCGGGTGAGCTCCTACGAGCAGTACTTC. Translation: CASSQDARVSSYEQYF.

The chain uses TRBV5-4 and TRBJ2-1; possible D gene TRBD1, 5 bases. Germline-derived CDR1 and CDR2 are SGHNT and YYREEE (reference sequence). This CDR3 has 15 amino acids. V lost 3 bases and J 4 bases, leaving 14 bases between the germline ends. CDR3 sequence: CASSSRERPYNEQFF. The CDR3 nucleotides read TGTGCCAGCAGCTCCAGGGAAAGGCCATACAATGAGCAGTTCTTC. The full variable domain, in which reference TRBV5-4 and TRBJ2-1 provide the parts outside the CDR3, is ETGVTQSPTHLIKTRGQQVTLRCSSQSGHNTVSWYQQALGQGPQFIFQYYREEENGRGNFPPRFSGLQFPNYSSELNVNALELDDSALYLCASSSRERPYNEQFFGPGTRLTVL.

This chain connects TRBV5-8 to TRBJ1-5; D is perhaps TRBD1 (6 bases). The germline V and J ends were trimmed by 3 bases and 2 bases, with 18 bases remaining between them. Germline values: CDR1 SGHTS, CDR2 YDEGEE. The CDR3 is 17 residues long. The CDR3 DNA follows: TGTGCCAGCAGCTGGCAGGTATGGTCAGGGGGCAATCAGCCCCAGCATTTT. Protein sequence: CASSWQVWSGGNQPQHF.